These 24 T cell receptor beta chains were all obtained from the same sample, sequenced in a study of beta chain features in type 1 diabetes. Since all of the isolated RNA was reverse transcribed, expressed TCRB transcripts were what got sequenced. This table comes from immunoSEQ multiplex PCR, and its TCRdb copy is limited to in-frame clones, with some not included. The data contain more than 300,000 clones, over 12% of them singletons. Sequencing input: naive CD4+ T cells from blood. All receptors come from a young woman in good health.

V and J are TRBV6-5 and TRBJ1-2; TRBD1 agrees at 7 bases. J gave up 0 bases and V 7 bases, and 5 bases lay outside the gene matches. The length of the CDR3 is 14 residues. Looked up from germline, CDR1 is MNHEY and CDR2 is SVGAGI. The CDR3 sequence is CASKRGTANYGYTF. Written as DNA, the CDR3 is TGTGCCAGCAAAAGAGGGACAGCTAACTATGGCTACACCTTC.

This clone was seen a handful of times. The V gene is TRBV30, the J gene TRBJ2-2; tentatively, D is TRBD2 (5 bases). Per germline, CDR1 GTSNPN and CDR2 SVGIG (reference sequence). The CDR3 spans 16 residues. V lost 2 bases and J 6 bases, leaving 19 bases between the germline ends. CDR3 nucleotides: TGTGCCTGGAGTCGTGGACTGGCGGCGCGGGCCGGGGAGCTGTTTTTT. It encodes CAWSRGLAARAGELFF.

V gene TRBV7-6 combines with J gene TRBJ2-3; 7 nucleotides align to TRBD2. In germline, CDR1 is SGHVS, CDR2 FNYEAQ. The CDR3 runs to 15 residues. The junction had 5 bases not matched to a gene; V was cut back by 5 bases and J by 0 bases. The DNA for the CDR3 is TGTGCCAGCAGCCTGGGACTATTTAGCACAGATACGCAGTATTTT. Translated: CASSLGLFSTDTQYF.

The chain joins TRBV5-1 to TRBJ2-1; 8 bases line up with TRBD1. The CDR3 length is 16 residues. The V and J ends lost 1 base and 8 bases, in that order; junction bases with no gene match: 11. Germline V lookup: CDR1 SGHRS, CDR2 YFSETQ. This CDR3 is CASSLPQGALGDEQFF. In DNA, the CDR3 is TGCGCCAGCAGCTTGCCTCAGGGGGCTTTAGGGGATGAGCAGTTCTTC.

The V and J genes are TRBV29-1 and TRBJ2-3; D is undetermined. The length of the CDR3 is 12 residues. V lost 4 bases and J 4 bases, leaving 9 bases between the germline ends. Germline V CDR1 and CDR2: SQVTM, ANQGSEA. The CDR3 loop is CSVGGFADTQYF. The CDR3 DNA follows: TGCAGCGTTGGTGGCTTCGCAGATACGCAGTATTTT.

The chain combines TRBV19 with TRBJ1-5, with 8 bases identical to TRBD1. The CDR3 covers 16 residues. CDR1 and CDR2 from the germline V gene are LNHDA and SQIVND (reference sequence). V trimming: 6 bases; J trimming: 0 bases; junction bases outside the gene matches: 7. The CDR3 nucleotides are TGTGCCAGTAGACCCGCGGGGACAGGTAGCAATCAGCCCCAGCATTTT. This translates into CASRPAGTGSNQPQHF.

There are a few counts of this clone. J is TRBJ2-7 and V is TRBV28; tentatively, D is TRBD1 (5 bases). The V and J ends lost 5 bases and 0 bases respectively, with 14 bases between them. CDR3 length: 15 amino acids. The germline CDR1 and CDR2 sequences are MDHEN and SYDVKM. CDR3: CASSPQGALSYEQYF. The CDR3 DNA follows: TGTGCCAGCAGTCCTCAAGGGGCCCTCTCCTACGAGCAGTACTTC.

The genes are TRBV6-6 and TRBJ2-7; tentative D call: TRBD2 (5 bases). The length of the CDR3 is 12 residues. Looked up from germline, CDR1 is MNHNY and CDR2 is SVGAGI (reference sequence). The V gene lost 5 bases and the J gene lost 0 bases, with 5 bases spanning the gap. CDR3 region: CASSEGSYEQYF. In DNA form, the CDR3 reads TGTGCCAGCAGTGAGGGCTCCTACGAGCAGTACTTC.

This chain joins TRBV7-2 and TRBJ2-5; 10 bases fit TRBD1. Germline V gives CDR1 SGHTA, CDR2 FQGNSA. The V segment lost 5 bases and the J segment 5 bases; nucleotides outside the gene matches: 5. The CDR3 has 14 residues. CDR3 DNA: TGTGCCAGCAGCCCGGACAGGGGGTCGGAGACCCAGTACTTC. It translates to CASSPDRGSETQYF.

This clone was found a few times. This sample includes further DNA sequences coding for the same CDR3. The chain recombines TRBV9 with TRBJ2-3; D may be TRBD2 (5 bases). Looked up from germline, CDR1 is SGDLS and CDR2 is YYNGEE. Deletions cut 0 bases from V and 6 bases from J, with 11 bases between. CDR3 size: 14 residues. The CDR3 DNA is TGTGCCAGCAGCGTAGGCCTAGCTGGGGATACGCAGTATTTT. This sequence encodes CASSVGLAGDTQYF. Looking up the rest from reference TRBV9 and TRBJ2-3 gives the full variable domain: DSGVTQTPKHLITATGQRVTLRCSPRSGDLSVYWYQQSLDQGLQFLIQYYNGEERAKGNILERFSAQQFPDLHSELNLSSLELGDSALYFCASSVGLAGDTQYFGPGTRLTVL.

A few counts support this clone. The chain has TRBV29-1 and TRBJ2-3, with 9 positions matching TRBD2. From germline, CDR1 is SQVTM and CDR2 ANQGSEA. Trimming at V came to 5 bases and at J to 5 bases, leaving 8 bases not matched to a gene. The CDR3 is 14 amino acids. CDR3 DNA: TGCAGCGTTCGGCGGGAGGGCCGGGGAGATACGCAGTATTTT. Protein product: CSVRREGRGDTQYF.

There are a few counts of this clone. This rearrangement joins TRBV5-4 to TRBJ2-1; 8 bases fit TRBD1. V trimming: 0 bases; J trimming: 3 bases; junction bases outside the gene matches: 2. The length of the CDR3 is 15 residues. Germline CDR1 reads SGHNT; CDR2 reads YYREEE (reference sequence). Written as DNA, the CDR3 is TGTGCCAGCAGCTTGGGGACAGGGAACTACAATGAGCAGTTCTTC. Amino acids: CASSLGTGNYNEQFF.

The CDR3, as DNA: TGTGCCAGCAGCTCACTGGGCGGGAGAGGGAATGAGCAGTTCTTC. Translation gives CASSSLGGRGNEQFF. The V and J genes are TRBV5-6 and TRBJ2-1; 7 bases are shared with TRBD2. Germline CDR1 is SGHDT and CDR2 is YYEEEE. V dropped 3 bases and J dropped 7; count of bases not matched to a gene: 10. The CDR3 totals 15 residues.

This clone was picked up a small number of times. The chain uses TRBV7-9 and TRBJ1-5; TRBD1 might be the D (6 bases). The germline V gene has CDR1 SEHNR and CDR2 FQNEAQ (reference sequence). The V end lost 1 base, the J end lost 2 bases, and 12 bases lay between the germline ends. This CDR3 contains 16 residues. The DNA for the CDR3 is TGTGCCAGCAGCTTAGGAACAGGGTTCGGCAATCAGCCCCAGCATTTT. It encodes CASSLGTGFGNQPQHF.

Only a few counts were recorded for this clone. In the same sample, other DNA sequences code for this CDR3. The rearrangement joins TRBV7-9 to TRBJ2-5; D is uncertain. V shed 2 bases and J shed 5 bases, with 3 bases lying between them. Germline CDR1 is SEHNR and CDR2 is FQNEAQ (reference sequence). The CDR3 contains 11 residues. As DNA, the CDR3 is TGTGCCAGCAGCTTATCGGAGACCCAGTACTTC. It is translated as CASSLSETQYF.

The table lists this clone with a few counts. The V and J genes are TRBV7-9 and TRBJ2-7, with a possible D match to TRBD2 (6 bases). This CDR3 region has 14 residues. Germline loops: CDR1 SEHNR, CDR2 FQNEAQ (reference sequence). The V gene lost 3 bases and the J gene lost 3 bases, with 12 bases spanning the gap. CDR3 region: CASSFEEGLYEQYF. The CDR3 coding sequence is TGTGCCAGCAGCTTCGAGGAGGGGCTCTACGAGCAGTACTTC.

A remark on this clone: Other DNA sequences of this sample code for an identical CDR3. The gene calls are TRBV28 and TRBJ2-5, with no clear D. Germline-derived CDR1 and CDR2 are MDHEN and SYDVKM. The CDR3 covers 11 residues. V lost 5 bases, J lost 2 bases, and 3 bases lay in between. CDR3 sequence (DNA): TGTGCCAGCAGTCTTCAAGAGACCCAGTACTTC. Residues: CASSLQETQYF.

This clone appeared a few times. The chain joins TRBV5-1 to TRBJ1-1; 7 positions match TRBD1. The CDR3 has 14 amino acids. CDR1 is SGHRS and CDR2 is YFSETQ in the germline V gene. Trimming at V came to 0 bases and at J to 6 bases, leaving 5 bases not matched to a gene. The CDR3 nucleotides read TGCGCCAGCAGCTTGGAGACAGGGACCTCTGAAGCTTTCTTT. This sequence encodes CASSLETGTSEAFF.

The chain's CDR3 is CASSQDLARTSRYNEQFF. DNA for the CDR3: TGCGCCAGCAGCCAAGACCTTGCTAGGACTAGCCGATACAATGAGCAGTTCTTC. The gene calls are TRBV4-1 and TRBJ2-1; 8 bases line up with TRBD2. Looked up from germline, CDR1 is MGHRA and CDR2 is YSYEKL. V shed 0 bases, J shed 4 bases, and the junction held 11 bases outside the gene matches. The CDR3 totals 18 residues.

This clone was observed a handful of times. The rearrangement joins TRBV13 to TRBJ2-3; D might be TRBD2 (5 bases). This CDR3 contains 16 residues. CDR1 is PRHDT and CDR2 is FYEKMQ in the germline V gene (reference sequence). Trimming pared 5 bases from V and 2 bases from J, leaving 17 bases between. The CDR3 loop reads CASSTVLGSYTDTQYF. CDR3 DNA sequence: TGTGCCAGCAGCACCGTCCTGGGGAGCTACACAGATACGCAGTATTTT. The full variable domain, rest sourced from reference TRBV13 and TRBJ2-3, is AAGVIQSPRHLIKEKRETATLKCYPIPRHDTVYWYQQGPGQDPQFLISFYEKMQSDKGSIPDRFSAQQFSDYHSELNMSSLELGDSALYFCASSTVLGSYTDTQYFGPGTRLTVL.

This clone occurred a few times. The chain joins TRBV4-1 to TRBJ2-7; 7 bases align to TRBD1. The trim removed 1 base at V and 4 bases at J, leaving 7 bases unmatched. The CDR3 consists of 15 residues. In germline, CDR1 is MGHRA, CDR2 YSYEKL. CDR3 sequence: CASSQARQGPYEQYF. The CDR3 region has the DNA TGCGCCAGCAGCCAAGCCCGACAGGGACCTTACGAGCAGTACTTC.

A few counts support this clone. CDR3 sequence (DNA): TGTGCCAGCAGCCAAACCCTAGGACAGGGCGTCTACGAGCAGTACTTC. Translation: CASSQTLGQGVYEQYF. This chain connects TRBV28 to TRBJ2-7; TRBD1 matches at 8 bases. CDR3 length equals 16 residues. After removal of 6 bases from V and 3 bases from J, the junction contained 13 bases not matched to a gene. Germline-derived CDR1 and CDR2 are MDHEN and SYDVKM.

The V and J genes are TRBV19 and TRBJ1-1, with 8 bases lining up with TRBD1. The CDR3 covers 14 residues. CDR1 is LNHDA, CDR2 SQIVND, per germline (reference sequence). The junction had 6 bases not matched to a gene; V was cut back by 5 bases and J by 4 bases. CDR3 DNA: TGTGCCAGTAGTTTCCTAACAGGGGGCACTGAAGCTTTCTTT. The encoded protein is CASSFLTGGTEAFF.

A word on this clone: Other DNA sequences in this sample translate to the same CDR3. This chain joins TRBV7-7 and TRBJ2-1; the D gene is possibly TRBD1 (5 bases). The CDR3 contains 14 residues. Germline V gene sequence: CDR1 SSHAT, CDR2 FNYEAQ (reference sequence). Trimming left V 2 bases short and J 2 bases short, with 7 bases between. The CDR3 here is CASSLSGTYNEQFF. The CDR3 DNA reads TGTGCCAGCAGCTTATCAGGGACCTACAATGAGCAGTTCTTC. Full variable domain (outside the CDR3, taken from reference TRBV7-7 and TRBJ2-1): GAGVSQSPRYKVTKRGQDVTLRCDPISSHATLYWYQQALGQGPEFLTYFNYEAQPDKSGLPSDRFSAERPEGSISTLTIQRTEQRDSAMYRCASSLSGTYNEQFFGPGTRLTVL.